This is a list of T cell receptor beta chains from one sample in a study of shared clonotypes between healthy human individuals. Here immunoSEQ multiplex PCR was the method, and the copy in TCRdb shows in-frame clones only, minus some. The data hold about 2.1 million clones, with just under 95% observed a single time. The sequenced sample was naive CD8+ T cells from PBMCs. These receptors were collected from a man younger than 35 in good health. Some clones in this sample may be carry-over from other donors' samples. Both conserved end residues are part of each CDR3. A D gene is named only where the DNA matches it firmly. Size values are once, few and many counts, or a class for expanded clones, and some rows have none.

>TRBV19|-|TRBJ2-3|TRBD1
TGTGCCAGTAGTATAGATCTTGAGACAGGGGACACAGATACGCAGTATTTT
CASSIDLETGDTDTQYF
>TRBV28|-|TRBJ2-3|TRBD2
TGTGCCAGCAGCCCAGCGGGAGGGCCGGTAGATACGCAGTATTTT
CASSPAGGPVDTQYF
>TRBV27|-|TRBJ1-4|TRBD1
TGTGCCAGCGGCTTGGACAGGGATGAAAAACTGTTTTTT
CASGLDRDEKLFF
>TRBV6-5|-|TRBJ2-2|-
TGTGCCAGCAACGGACGGGAGAACACCGGGGAGCTGTTTTTT
CASNGRENTGELFF
>TRBV7-8|-|TRBJ2-1|TRBD1
TGTGCCAGCAGCGTACAGGGGCGCAATGAGCAGTTCTTC
CASSVQGRNEQFF
>TRBV6-5|-|TRBJ1-2|-
TGTGCCAGCAGCCGTGACCCCTATGGCTACACCTTC
CASSRDPYGYTF
>TRBV7-9|-|TRBJ2-7|-
TGTGCCAGCAGCCAAGGGGGGATTGCCTACGAGCAGTACTTC
CASSQGGIAYEQYF
>TRBV6-5|-|TRBJ1-2|-
TGTGCCAGCACGCTAGGCGGGGGGTACTATGGCTACACCTTC
CASTLGGGYYGYTF
>TRBV27|-|TRBJ1-2|TRBD1
TGTGCCAGCAAAACGGGACAGGGGGCTTCCGGCTACACCTTC
CASKTGQGASGYTF
>TRBV28|-|TRBJ1-2|-
TGTGCCAGCAGTGAACTAACTGGCGGGGACAAGTATGGCTACACCTTC
CASSELTGGDKYGYTF
>TRBV6-5|-|TRBJ2-7|TRBD2
TGTGCCAGCAGTTACCGGGGGGGCCCCCCAGCCGAGCAGTACTTC
CASSYRGGPPAEQYF
>TRBV9|-|TRBJ2-1|TRBD2
TGTGCCAGCAGCCCGAACGTAGGACTAGCGGAGAATGAGCAGTTCTTC
CASSPNVGLAENEQFF
>TRBV7-6|-|TRBJ2-2|-
TGTGCCAGCAGGATGGGTGGGCTGTACACCGGGGAGCTGTTTTTT
CASRMGGLYTGELFF
>TRBV29-1|once|TRBJ2-3|TRBD2
TGCAGCGTTGGCCCCATACTAGCGGGATCTCCAGATACGCAGTATTTT
CSVGPILAGSPDTQYF
>TRBV28|-|TRBJ2-1|-
TGTGCCAGCAGCCGACTCGAGCGCTCCTACAATGAGCAGTTCTTC
CASSRLERSYNEQFF
>TRBV28|once|TRBJ1-4|-
TGTGCCAGCAGTTTTCGGCAGGGCCAAGAAAAACTGTTTTTT
CASSFRQGQEKLFF
>TRBV28|-|TRBJ1-1|-
TGTGCCAGCACCTCGCTCCGGGAGAGGAACACTGAAGCTTTCTTT
CASTSLRERNTEAFF
>TRBV7-9|-|TRBJ1-2|TRBD1
TGTGCCAGCAGCTTCGGAGGGGGCGTGAACTATGGCTACACCTTC
CASSFGGGVNYGYTF
>TRBV7-9|-|TRBJ1-4|-
TGTGCCAGCAGCTTAGTAGCAGGGTTCGGTGAAAAACTGTTTTTT
CASSLVAGFGEKLFF
>TRBV28|-|TRBJ1-1|-
TGTGCCAGCAGGTGGCAAACGGGAACTGAAGCTTTCTTT
CASRWQTGTEAFF
>TRBV5-4|-|TRBJ2-2|-
TGTGCCAGCAGTTTTAAACGGGAGTCGTCGGGCGGGGAGCTGTTTTTT
CASSFKRESSGGELFF
>TRBV9|-|TRBJ2-2|-
TGTGCCAGCAGCATAGGGGACACCGGGGAGCTGTTTTTT
CASSIGDTGELFF
>TRBV5-6|-|TRBJ2-7|TRBD1
TGTGCCAGCAGCGACGGACAGGGTTCCTACGAGCAGTACTTC
CASSDGQGSYEQYF
>TRBV5-1|-|TRBJ2-1|-
TGCGCCAGCAGCCCGTACAGGACTGGGAGCTCCTACAATGAGCAGTTCTTC
CASSPYRTGSSYNEQFF
>TRBV6-6|-|TRBJ2-3|TRBD2
TGTGCCAGCAGTTGGGTGGGGGGGATAGATACGCAGTATTTT
CASSWVGGIDTQYF
>TRBV9|-|TRBJ2-4|TRBD1
TGTGCCAGCAGCACCACACAGGGGGCTGCCAAAAACATTCAGTACTTC
CASSTTQGAAKNIQYF
>TRBV4-1|once|TRBJ2-3|-
TGCGCCAGCAGCCAACTGACTAACCCCACAGATACGCAGTATTTT
CASSQLTNPTDTQYF
>TRBV10-2|-|TRBJ1-2|-
TGCGCCAGCAGTGAGTCGATGGGGCCGAGCTATGGCTACACCTTC
CASSESMGPSYGYTF